These 30 T cell receptor beta chains came from one sample sequenced in a study of a mutant IDH1 vaccine in newly diagnosed glioma. The repertoire was sequenced with immunoSEQ multiplex PCR; TCRdb's copy has only in-frame clones and lacks some. The data hold 55,000 to 65,000 clones, with approximately 81% observed a single time. Indicated time point: week 35, safety follow-up. Every single dose of the vaccine, 300 ug of mutant IDH1 20-mer peptide, came with topical imiquimod. No antigen is known for these receptors. Sequencing was performed on PBMCs, taken from a glioma patient whose treatment included an IDH1 peptide vaccine. All receptors come from a man aged 25-45 years with glioma.

The chain uses TRBV7-8 and TRBJ2-1; tentatively, D is TRBD2 (6 bases). Trimming pared 5 bases from V and 7 bases from J, leaving 27 bases between. The CDR3 is 18 amino acids. Germline V gene lookup returns CDR1 SGHVS and CDR2 FQNEAQ. This CDR3 is CASSPPYRIAARGNEQFF. CDR3 coding DNA: TGTGCCAGCAGCCCCCCCTATAGAATAGCGGCTCGCGGGAATGAGCAGTTCTTC.

This clone was seen a few times. V gene TRBV9 combines with J gene TRBJ2-2, with D possibly TRBD2 on 6 matching bases. V lost 6 bases and J lost 0, with 21 bases in between. CDR1 and CDR2 (germline): SGDLS, YYNGEE. This CDR3 contains 18 residues. In nucleotides, the CDR3 is TGTGCCAGCACCGACCCCCTCACGGGGGTGTCGAACACCGGGGAGCTGTTTTTT. Protein: CASTDPLTGVSNTGELFF.

The sample holds one count of this clone. The gene calls are TRBV14 and TRBJ2-3, with no clear D. The V gene's germline CDR1 is SGHDN and CDR2 FVKESK. The CDR3 runs 20 residues. V lost 4 bases and J lost 1, with 27 bases in between. DNA for the CDR3: TGTGCCAGCAGCCGACCAGCCCCTCACTCCGAGCAGCGAGGCACAGATACGCAGTATTTT. Protein sequence: CASSRPAPHSEQRGTDTQYF.

The chain links TRBV11-1 to TRBJ2-3; D call uncertain. Germline CDR1 SGHAT, CDR2 FQDESV (reference sequence). Trimming cost V 3 bases and J 6 bases, with 13 bases left between them. The CDR3 extends over 14 amino acids. CDR3: CASSLAYSSDTQYF. The CDR3 nucleotides read TGTGCCAGCAGCTTGGCTTACTCCTCCGATACGCAGTATTTT.

This clone has just one count. This CDR3 is CASSPGAIEDTQYF. CDR3 nucleotides: TGTGCCAGCTCACCCGGGGCAATTGAAGATACGCAGTATTTT. The chain combines TRBV18 with TRBJ2-3; D is possibly TRBD1 or TRBD2 (5 bases each). The CDR3 contains 14 residues. Per the germline V gene, CDR1 is KGHSH and CDR2 is LQKENI. Trimming removed 3 bases at V and 5 bases at J, with 12 bases between.

The rearrangement joins TRBV18 to TRBJ1-1, with 8 positions matching TRBD1. V was pared by 1 base and J by 1 base, with 2 bases of the junction left unmatched. Germline V gene sequence: CDR1 KGHSH, CDR2 LQKENI. This CDR3 is 15 amino acids long. The CDR3 region has the DNA TGTGCCAGCTCACCACGGGGGACAGGGAACACTGAAGCTTTCTTT. Translating gives CASSPRGTGNTEAFF.

This chain uses TRBV2 with TRBJ1-2, with 8 bases fitting TRBD1. The trim removed 1 base at V and 4 bases at J, leaving 2 bases unmatched. The CDR3 totals 14 residues. The V gene's germline CDR1 is SNHLY and CDR2 FYNNEI. In nucleotides, the CDR3 is TGTGCCAGCAGTGAAGACAGGGGGTCCTATGGCTACACCTTC. Amino acid sequence: CASSEDRGSYGYTF.

In nucleotides, the CDR3 is TGTGCCAGCAGCGCCCGGCCTCAGGTGGAAGAGACCCAGTACTTC. This translates into CASSARPQVEETQYF. The gene calls are TRBV9 and TRBJ2-5; no clear D. The V end lost 3 bases, the J end lost 3 bases, and 15 bases lay between the germline ends. Germline CDR1 and CDR2: SGDLS and YYNGEE. The CDR3 totals 15 residues.

The chain uses TRBV30 and TRBJ2-5; D is unclear. The germline CDR1 and CDR2 sequences are GTSNPN and SVGIG (reference sequence). The CDR3 sequence is 12 residues long. The V gene lost 2 bases and the J gene lost 2 bases, with 6 bases spanning the gap. The chain's CDR3 is CAWSTGQETQYF. In nucleotides, the CDR3 is TGTGCCTGGAGTACCGGACAAGAGACCCAGTACTTC.

The J gene is TRBJ2-1, the V gene TRBV6-1; D unclear. The germline V gene has CDR1 MNHNS and CDR2 SASEGT. V dropped 11 bases and J dropped 4 bases, with 21 bases sitting between them. This CDR3 spans 15 amino acids. CDR3 sequence: CAAPPMTLRYNEQFF. DNA for the CDR3: TGTGCCGCACCCCCGATGACTCTCCGATACAATGAGCAGTTCTTC.

The rearrangement joins TRBV5-8 to TRBJ2-7, with D possibly TRBD1 on 5 matching bases. The CDR3 runs to 15 residues. CDR1 and CDR2 from the germline V gene are SGHTS and YDEGEE. V lost 1 base and J lost 4, with 15 bases in between. CDR3 region: CASSLPTATRYEQYF. The CDR3 nucleotides are TGTGCCAGCAGCTTGCCGACAGCTACCAGGTACGAGCAGTACTTC.

The chain recombines TRBV30 with TRBJ2-3; no clear D. Germline CDR1 reads GTSNPN; CDR2 reads SVGIG (reference sequence). V was cut by 1 base and J by 6 bases, with 2 bases left in between. This CDR3 contains 10 residues. DNA of the CDR3: TGTGCCTGGAGTGCTGATACGCAGTATTTT. Its protein is CAWSADTQYF.

The V and J genes are TRBV6-1 and TRBJ1-1; no clear D. V was cut by 6 bases and J by 2 bases, with 7 bases left in between. The CDR3 consists of 12 residues. The V gene's germline CDR1 is MNHNS and CDR2 SASEGT. CDR3 sequence reads: CASRWGNTEAFF. The DNA of the CDR3 is TGTGCCAGCAGATGGGGAAACACTGAAGCTTTCTTT.

The chain couples TRBV4-1 to TRBJ1-5, with TRBD1 as a possible D gene (6 bases). V was trimmed by 1 base and J by 0 bases, leaving 10 bases between them. From germline, CDR1 is MGHRA and CDR2 YSYEKL. The CDR3 contains 16 residues. In nucleotides, the CDR3 is TGCGCCAGCAGCCAAGGGACAGTTTATAGCAATCAGCCCCAGCATTTT. Residues: CASSQGTVYSNQPQHF.

This rearrangement joins TRBV7-2 to TRBJ1-6; 9 bases map to TRBD1. V lost 5 bases to trimming and J lost 9 bases; unmatched junction nucleotides: 2. This CDR3 has 13 amino acids. CDR1 is SGHTA and CDR2 is FQGNSA in the germline V gene. The CDR3 bases are TGTGCCAGCAGCCCGGGACAGGGTTCACCCCTCCACTTT. It specifies CASSPGQGSPLHF.

The rearrangement joins TRBV4-1 to TRBJ1-6, with D tentatively TRBD1 (5 bases). CDR1 MGHRA and CDR2 YSYEKL come from the germline V gene. The germline V and J ends were trimmed by 0 bases and 10 bases, with 16 bases remaining between them. The CDR3 extends over 16 amino acids. CDR3 in amino acids: CASSQDPGGVNSPLHF. The CDR3 DNA is TGCGCCAGCAGCCAAGATCCCGGGGGGGTTAACTCACCCCTCCACTTT.

The V call is TRBV29-1, the J call TRBJ2-2; D is uncertain. Germline V lookup: CDR1 SQVTM, CDR2 ANQGSEA. V was trimmed by 0 bases and J by 1 base, leaving 6 bases between them. The CDR3 runs to 14 residues. The CDR3: CSVEDRKNTGELFF. In DNA, the CDR3 is TGCAGCGTTGAAGACAGGAAGAACACCGGGGAGCTGTTTTTT.

The chain carries TRBV27 and TRBJ2-7; tentative D call: TRBD1 (6 bases). The CDR3 is made up of 13 amino acids. Per germline, CDR1 MNHEY and CDR2 SMNVEV (reference sequence). The V end was cut by 6 bases, the J end by 0 bases, with 9 bases between. CDR3: CASSRDTSYEQYF. CDR3 DNA: TGTGCCAGCAGCCGGGACACCTCCTACGAGCAGTACTTC.

This chain links TRBV9 with TRBJ1-2, with D unclear. The CDR3 runs 15 residues. V shed 4 bases and J shed 7 bases, with 20 bases lying between them. The germline V gene has CDR1 SGDLS and CDR2 YYNGEE. Here the CDR3 DNA reads TGTGCCAGCAGCCCAAAGGCCCGTACTCACGGTGGCTACACCTTC. Amino acid sequence: CASSPKARTHGGYTF.

The V call is TRBV19, the J call TRBJ2-3; the D gene is possibly TRBD2 (5 bases). Germline V CDR1 and CDR2: LNHDA, SQIVND (reference sequence). Trimming left V 1 base short and J 1 base short, with 12 bases between. This CDR3 region has 16 residues. In DNA form, the CDR3 reads TGTGCCAGTAGTATAGCGGGCGGGCCGGGCACAGATACGCAGTATTTT. The encoded protein is CASSIAGGPGTDTQYF.

The J gene is TRBJ1-5, the V gene TRBV2; D gene ambiguous. Per the germline V gene, CDR1 is SNHLY and CDR2 is FYNNEI. This CDR3 is built from 15 residues. V was shortened by 6 bases and J by 0 bases, with 12 bases between the two germline ends. CDR3 sequence (DNA): TGTGCCAGCAGAAAAGGGAGGAATAGCAATCAGCCCCAGCATTTT. Translated, it gives CASRKGRNSNQPQHF.

The J gene is TRBJ2-1, the V gene TRBV5-1, with 8 bases lining up with TRBD1. With 4 bases clipped from V and 6 bases from J, the junction kept 9 bases outside the gene matches. CDR1 is SGHRS, CDR2 YFSETQ, per germline. CDR3 length equals 15 residues. The CDR3 sequence: CASSRQGSKLNEQFF. The CDR3 DNA reads TGCGCCAGCAGCCGACAGGGGTCTAAACTCAATGAGCAGTTCTTC.

This rearrangement joins TRBV6-5 to TRBJ1-1, with 7 bases fitting TRBD1. Looked up from germline, CDR1 is MNHEY and CDR2 is SVGAGI. The V and J ends lost 4 bases and 10 bases, in that order; junction bases with no gene match: 6. The CDR3 runs to 12 residues. As DNA, the CDR3 is TGTGCCAGCAGTTTTTCAGGGGGAGGAGCTTTCTTT. Residues: CASSFSGGGAFF.

This clone was found once. The gene calls are TRBV19 and TRBJ1-5; D not resolved. CDR1 is LNHDA and CDR2 is SQIVND in the germline V gene (reference sequence). This CDR3 has 12 residues. V lost 2 bases, J lost 6 bases, and 5 bases lay in between. This chain's CDR3 is CASSIKGQPQHF. CDR3 in DNA: TGTGCCAGTAGTATAAAGGGTCAGCCCCAGCATTTT. Full variable domain (remainder filled in from reference TRBV19 and TRBJ1-5): DGGITQSPKYLFRKEGQNVTLSCEQNLNHDAMYWYRQDPGQGLRLIYYSQIVNDFQKGDIAEGYSVSREKKESFPLTVTSAQKNPTAFYLCASSIKGQPQHFGDGTRLSIL.

Only a few counts were recorded for this clone. Here the CDR3 reads CASSFYYGYTF. DNA of the CDR3: TGTGCCAGCAGCTTTTACTATGGCTACACCTTC. V gene TRBV5-6 combines with J gene TRBJ1-2; D remains unclear. The CDR3 consists of 11 residues. Germline loops: CDR1 SGHDT, CDR2 YYEEEE. The germline V and J ends were trimmed by 2 bases and 3 bases, with 2 bases remaining between them. Drawing the rest from reference TRBV5-6 and TRBJ1-2, the complete variable domain is DAGVTQSPTHLIKTRGQQVTLRCSPKSGHDTVSWYQQALGQGPQFIFQYYEEEERQRGNFPDRFSGHQFPNYSSELNVNALLLGDSALYLCASSFYYGYTFGSGTRLTVV.

The CDR3 loop is CASRYTGRNEQFF. In DNA, the CDR3 is TGTGCCAGCAGGTATACAGGGCGTAACGAGCAGTTCTTC. The chain joins TRBV11-2 to TRBJ2-1; tentative D call: TRBD1 (6 bases). CDR3 length equals 13 residues. Germline CDR1 is SGHAT and CDR2 is FQNNGV. Trimming left V 6 bases short and J 10 bases short, with 16 bases between.

The chain combines TRBV14 with TRBJ1-1, with TRBD1 matching 8 bases. V trimming: 4 bases; J trimming: 3 bases; junction bases outside the gene matches: 7. The length of the CDR3 is 15 residues. Germline values: CDR1 SGHDN, CDR2 FVKESK. The CDR3 protein is CASSRRQGIYTEAFF. CDR3 nucleotide sequence: TGTGCCAGCAGCCGTCGACAGGGGATTTACACTGAAGCTTTCTTT.

A few counts support this clone. The genes are TRBV5-6 and TRBJ2-7; the D gene is possibly TRBD1 (5 bases). Per the germline V gene, CDR1 is SGHDT and CDR2 is YYEEEE. Trimming took 0 bases from V and 4 from J, leaving 14 bases between them. This CDR3 comprises 15 residues. CDR3 nucleotide sequence: TGTGCCAGCAGCTTGGGGGGCTTAACTGGGTACGAGCAGTACTTC. Translation gives CASSLGGLTGYEQYF.

The V and J genes are TRBV6-5 and TRBJ1-1, with D unclear. The V end lost 0 bases, the J end lost 1 base, and 6 bases lay between the germline ends. From germline, CDR1 is MNHEY and CDR2 SVGAGI. The CDR3 has 14 amino acids. The CDR3 region has the DNA TGTGCCAGCAGTTACTCGGAGGGGAACACTGAAGCTTTCTTT. Amino acids: CASSYSEGNTEAFF.

The chain carries TRBV2 and TRBJ1-4; weak D call: TRBD1 (5 bases). Germline CDR1 reads SNHLY; CDR2 reads FYNNEI. The CDR3 spans 14 residues. The V and J ends lost 0 bases and 6 bases respectively, with 8 bases between them. CDR3 bases: TGTGCCAGCAGTGAAGCGCTAGGGGATGAAAAACTGTTTTTT. This gives the protein CASSEALGDEKLFF.